This T cell receptor (beta chain) was recovered during a study of T cell responses to AZD1222 COVID-19 vaccine. The study's findings and limits: Possibly, clonal diversity was underestimated; donors were largely white British and included more females. Spike-specific TCR breadth and depth were elevated following two AZD1222 doses.

Regarding this clone: Its target is not known.

The protocol was immunoSEQ multiplex PCR, while the TCRdb copy is restricted to in-frame clones and leaves out a portion. The profile covers 85,000 to 130,000 clones, with 93% appearing a single time and around 5% taken by the ten largest. The sequenced sample was peripheral blood, obtained on day 0 of AZD1222 vaccination. The sequence was obtained from an adult in good health.

This CDR3 reads CASSFTSGSYEQFF. The CDR3 DNA sequence: TGCGCCAGCAGTTTTACTAGCGGGAGCTATGAGCAGTTCTTC. The chain carries TRBV10-2 and TRBJ2-1; TRBD2 matches 11 bases. The CDR3 length is 14 residues. V shed 5 bases and J 8 bases; nucleotides not matched to a gene: 5. CDR1 WSHSY and CDR2 SAAADI come from the germline V gene.